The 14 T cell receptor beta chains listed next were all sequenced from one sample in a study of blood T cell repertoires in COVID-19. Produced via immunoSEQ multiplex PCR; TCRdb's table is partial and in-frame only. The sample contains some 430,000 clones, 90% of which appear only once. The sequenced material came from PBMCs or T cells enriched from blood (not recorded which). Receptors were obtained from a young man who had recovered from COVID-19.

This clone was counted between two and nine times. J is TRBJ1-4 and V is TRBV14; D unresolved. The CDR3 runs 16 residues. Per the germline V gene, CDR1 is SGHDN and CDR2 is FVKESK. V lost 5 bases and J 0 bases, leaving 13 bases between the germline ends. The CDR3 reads CASSSRPRATNEKLFF. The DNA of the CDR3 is TGTGCCAGCAGCTCGCGCCCCCGGGCAACTAATGAAAAACTGTTTTTT.

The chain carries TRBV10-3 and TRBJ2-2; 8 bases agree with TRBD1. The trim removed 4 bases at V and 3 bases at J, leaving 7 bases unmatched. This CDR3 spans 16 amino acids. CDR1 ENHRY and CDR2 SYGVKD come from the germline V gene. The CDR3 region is CAISASPDRDTGELFF. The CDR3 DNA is TGTGCCATCAGTGCGTCCCCGGACAGGGACACCGGGGAGCTGTTTTTT.

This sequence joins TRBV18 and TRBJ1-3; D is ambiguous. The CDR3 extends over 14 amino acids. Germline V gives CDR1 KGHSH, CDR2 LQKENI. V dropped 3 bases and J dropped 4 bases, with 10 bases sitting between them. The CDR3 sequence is CASSPNERGNTIYF. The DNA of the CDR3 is TGTGCCAGCTCACCGAACGAACGGGGAAACACCATATATTTT.

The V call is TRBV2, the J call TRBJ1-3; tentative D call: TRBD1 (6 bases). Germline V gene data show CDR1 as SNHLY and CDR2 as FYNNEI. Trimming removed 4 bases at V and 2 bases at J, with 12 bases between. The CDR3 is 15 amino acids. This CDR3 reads CASSGQEIPGNTIYF. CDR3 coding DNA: TGTGCCAGCAGTGGACAGGAAATCCCTGGAAACACCATATATTTT.

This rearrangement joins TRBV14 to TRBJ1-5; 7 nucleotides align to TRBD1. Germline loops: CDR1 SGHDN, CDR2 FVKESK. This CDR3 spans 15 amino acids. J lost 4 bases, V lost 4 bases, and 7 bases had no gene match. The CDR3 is CASSLRDSLNQPQHF. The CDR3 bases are TGTGCCAGCAGCCTCCGGGACAGTCTAAATCAGCCCCAGCATTTT.

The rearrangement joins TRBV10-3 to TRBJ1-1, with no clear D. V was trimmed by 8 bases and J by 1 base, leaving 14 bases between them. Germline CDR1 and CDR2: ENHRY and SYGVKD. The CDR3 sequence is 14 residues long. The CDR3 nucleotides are TGTGCCATCCGAGCGTTGGTTGAGAACACTGAAGCTTTCTTT. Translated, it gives CAIRALVENTEAFF.

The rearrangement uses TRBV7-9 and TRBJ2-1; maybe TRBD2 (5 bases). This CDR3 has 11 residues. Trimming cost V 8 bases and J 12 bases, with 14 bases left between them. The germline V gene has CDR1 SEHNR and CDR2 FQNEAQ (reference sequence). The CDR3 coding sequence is TGTGCCAGCGGAAAGGGAGTGTCGCAGTTCTTC. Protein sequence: CASGKGVSQFF.

CDR3 in DNA: TGTGCCAGCAGTAGACTAGCTACCTTGGCTGAGCAGTTCTTC. This codes for CASSRLATLAEQFF. The J gene is TRBJ2-1, the V gene TRBV6-2 or TRBV6-3; 7 nucleotides agree with TRBD2. The CDR3 is made up of 14 amino acids. J was trimmed by 9 bases and V by 5 bases; bases with no gene match: 10. Germline CDR1 reads MNHEY; CDR2 reads SVGEGT.

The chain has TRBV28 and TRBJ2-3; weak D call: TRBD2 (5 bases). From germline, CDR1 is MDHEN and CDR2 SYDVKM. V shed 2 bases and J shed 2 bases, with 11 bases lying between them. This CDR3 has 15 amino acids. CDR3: CASSLGRGNTDTQYF. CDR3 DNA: TGTGCCAGCAGTTTAGGACGGGGTAACACAGATACGCAGTATTTT.

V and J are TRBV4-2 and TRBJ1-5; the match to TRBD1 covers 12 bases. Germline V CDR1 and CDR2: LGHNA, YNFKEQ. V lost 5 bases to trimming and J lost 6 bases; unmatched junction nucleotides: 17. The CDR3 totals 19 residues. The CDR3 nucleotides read TGTGCCAGCAGCGAGCACCACATTCCGGGACAGGGGGCTTTTCAGCCCCAGCATTTT. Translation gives CASSEHHIPGQGAFQPQHF.

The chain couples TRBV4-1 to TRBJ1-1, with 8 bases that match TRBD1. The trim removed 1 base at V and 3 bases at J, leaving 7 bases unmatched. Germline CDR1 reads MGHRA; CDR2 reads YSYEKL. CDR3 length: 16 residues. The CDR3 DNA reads TGCGCCAGCAGCCAAGCACCGGGACAGGAATACACTGAAGCTTTCTTT. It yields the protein CASSQAPGQEYTEAFF.

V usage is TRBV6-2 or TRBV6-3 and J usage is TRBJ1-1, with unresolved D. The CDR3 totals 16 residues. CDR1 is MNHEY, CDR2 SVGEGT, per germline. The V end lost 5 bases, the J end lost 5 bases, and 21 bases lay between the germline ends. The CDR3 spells CASSNNLQVYMTEAFF. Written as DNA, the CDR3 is TGTGCCAGCAGTAACAACCTCCAGGTATATATGACTGAAGCTTTCTTT.

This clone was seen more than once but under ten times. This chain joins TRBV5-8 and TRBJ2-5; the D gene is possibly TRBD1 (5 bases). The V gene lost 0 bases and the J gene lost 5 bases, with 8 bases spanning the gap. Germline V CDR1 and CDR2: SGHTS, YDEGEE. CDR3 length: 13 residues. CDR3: CASSLGGPETQYF. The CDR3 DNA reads TGTGCCAGCAGCTTGGGGGGCCCGGAGACCCAGTACTTC.

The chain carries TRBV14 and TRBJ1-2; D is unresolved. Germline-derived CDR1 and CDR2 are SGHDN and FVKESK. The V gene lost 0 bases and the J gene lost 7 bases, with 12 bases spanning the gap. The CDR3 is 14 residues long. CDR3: CASSQERAGAGYTF. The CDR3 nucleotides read TGTGCCAGCAGCCAAGAGAGGGCAGGCGCTGGCTACACCTTC.